This T cell receptor beta chain was sequenced in a study of beta chain features in type 1 diabetes. V was clipped by 6 bases and J by 4 bases, with 11 bases between them. Germline CDR1 SQVTM, CDR2 ANQGSEA. This CDR3 contains 12 residues. Investigators reverse transcribed all isolated RNA, so they sequenced expressed TCRB transcripts. Assay: immunoSEQ multiplex PCR; the TCRdb copy retains only in-frame clones and omits some. Among approximately 140,000 clones listed, around 9% were seen once. Study results and caveats: Shorter TCRB CDR3s, moderately but significantly so, marked every one of the four CD4+ subsets in Type 1 diabetes patients.

To note about this clone: Its antigen remains unidentified.

The origin of this receptor is a young man with type 1 diabetes. The rearrangement joins TRBV29-1 to TRBJ2-3; a possible D gene is TRBD2 (6 bases). Sequenced material: central memory CD4+ T cells from blood. Here the CDR3 reads CSVGGAPDTQYF. CDR3 coding DNA: TGCAGCGTCGGAGGGGCTCCAGATACGCAGTATTTT.